This paragraph covers one T cell receptor (beta chain) sequence. J gave up 4 bases and V 4 bases, and 5 bases lay outside the gene matches. The germline V gene has CDR1 MNHEY and CDR2 SVGAGI. There are 14 residues in the CDR3. The data stem from a study of blood T cell repertoires in COVID-19. Across the whole study: Samples of COVID-19 (acute and convalescent) were obtained from the United States, Italy and Spain. In each case, the material was cDNA or gDNA derived from T cells, B-cell-depleted T cells, or PBMCs.

Authors' data handling: Amplifying reference gene primers gave estimates of nucleated cell counts. Method: immunoSEQ multiplex PCR; TCRdb's copy keeps in-frame clones and lacks some. D and trimming were read from the DNA, whereas the V and J calls and clone size are those reported in that table. The table lists approximately 170,000 clones, around 81% of them singletons. Sequenced input: peripheral blood. The rearrangement uses TRBV6-5 and TRBJ2-5, with 8 positions matching TRBD1. The clonotype originates from a man aged 65 to 85 who had recovered from COVID-19. The CDR3 spells CASSSLQGAETQYF. The CDR3 DNA sequence: TGTGCCAGCAGTTCTCTCCAGGGGGCAGAGACCCAGTACTTC.